These 31 T cell receptor beta chains were sequenced from one sample in a study of T cell responses to AZD1222 COVID-19 vaccine. Profiled with immunoSEQ multiplex PCR; TCRdb holds only in-frame clones, not every one. The sample has about 120,000 clones, about 89% seen once. Material: peripheral blood, obtained on day 0 of AZD1222 vaccination. Receptors were obtained from an adult in good health.

The gene calls are TRBV28 and TRBJ1-2; D gene ambiguous. The germline V gene has CDR1 MDHEN and CDR2 SYDVKM. This CDR3 region has 13 residues. V dropped 3 bases and J dropped 5 bases, with 10 bases sitting between them. This chain's CDR3 is CASSLTSGYGYTF. CDR3 coding DNA: TGTGCCAGCAGTTTGACAAGTGGGTATGGCTACACCTTC.

V is TRBV30 and J is TRBJ2-1; 11 nucleotides align to TRBD2. Trimming took 1 base from V and 8 from J; bases not matched to a gene: 10. This CDR3 is 16 amino acids long. Germline values: CDR1 GTSNPN, CDR2 SVGIG (reference sequence). The CDR3 is CAWSAASGRSWDEQFF. The CDR3 DNA reads as TGTGCCTGGAGTGCCGCTAGCGGGAGGTCTTGGGATGAGCAGTTCTTC.

The sample holds one count of this clone. J is TRBJ1-5 and V is TRBV10-1, with D perhaps TRBD1 (5 bases). The V gene lost 0 bases and the J gene lost 7 bases, with 16 bases spanning the gap. In germline, CDR1 is WNHNN, CDR2 SYGVQD (reference sequence). This CDR3 region has 16 residues. CDR3 sequence reads: CASSESKVRERQPQHF. Written as DNA, the CDR3 is TGCGCCAGCAGTGAGTCCAAGGTCAGGGAACGACAGCCCCAGCATTTT.

The V and J genes are TRBV3-1 (or the pseudogene TRBV3-2) and TRBJ2-5; possibly TRBD2 for D (5 bases). The CDR3 extends over 15 amino acids. Trimming removed 0 bases from V and 1 base from J, with 9 bases in between. Germline assignment: CDR1 LGHDT and CDR2 YNNKEL (reference sequence). The CDR3 protein is CASSQDVAGQETQYF. The CDR3 DNA follows: TGTGCCAGCAGCCAAGATGTCGCGGGCCAAGAGACCCAGTACTTC.

The V and J genes are TRBV19 and TRBJ1-1; a weak D match, TRBD1 (6 bases). Germline V gene sequence: CDR1 LNHDA, CDR2 SQIVND (reference sequence). This CDR3 comprises 15 residues. Trimming shortened V by 5 bases and J by 1 base, and 14 bases separated the two germline ends. CDR3 nucleotides: TGTGCCAGTAGTGCCAGGGGCGCCTGGAACACTGAAGCTTTCTTT. Its protein product is CASSARGAWNTEAFF.

The V call is TRBV7-6, the J call TRBJ1-4, with D possibly being TRBD1 (5 bases). This CDR3 spans 16 amino acids. CDR1 SGHVS and CDR2 FNYEAQ come from the germline V gene. The ends were cut back, 2 bases at V and 8 bases at J, with 18 bases in the middle. The CDR3 coding sequence is TGTGCCAGCAGCTTATTTACCGGGACTAGACAGGAAAAACTGTTTTTT. It codes for CASSLFTGTRQEKLFF.

The rearrangement links TRBV6-5 to TRBJ2-3, with 7 nucleotides matching TRBD1. V shed 0 bases and J 0 bases; nucleotides not matched to a gene: 3. Per the germline V gene, CDR1 is MNHEY and CDR2 is SVGAGI. The CDR3 runs 16 residues. CDR3 in DNA: TGTGCCAGCAGTTACTCGGGACAGTCTAGCACAGATACGCAGTATTTT. Translating gives CASSYSGQSSTDTQYF.

The chain joins TRBV30 to TRBJ1-4; D unresolved. The CDR3 is made up of 14 amino acids. Germline V gene lookup returns CDR1 GTSNPN and CDR2 SVGIG (reference sequence). V dropped 0 bases and J dropped 6 bases, with 11 bases sitting between them. The DNA of the CDR3 is TGTGCCTGGAGTGTGGGGATGTGGGATGAAAAACTGTTTTTT. It encodes CAWSVGMWDEKLFF.

Here the CDR3 DNA reads TGTGCCAGCAGTTTCCCTAGCTCCTACGAGCAGTACTTC. It encodes CASSFPSSYEQYF. This sequence joins TRBV12-3 or TRBV12-4 and TRBJ2-7, with D hard to call. This CDR3 region has 13 residues. V lost 3 bases and J lost 0, with 6 bases in between.

This sequence joins TRBV7-9 and TRBJ2-3; 9 bases are shared with TRBD1. In germline, CDR1 is SEHNR, CDR2 FQNEAQ (reference sequence). With 4 bases clipped from V and 7 bases from J, the junction kept 12 bases outside the gene matches. The CDR3 spans 16 residues. The CDR3 coding sequence is TGTGCCAGCAGCTCAACCGGGACAGGGTATACGAATACGCAGTATTTT. Protein sequence: CASSSTGTGYTNTQYF.

This clone was seen just once. The chain couples TRBV13 to TRBJ1-6; no firm D call. Germline lookup yields CDR1 PRHDT and CDR2 FYEKMQ (reference sequence). The CDR3 runs 15 residues. V lost 7 bases and J 3 bases, leaving 13 bases between the germline ends. The CDR3 is CASTHRGDYNSPLHF. CDR3 nucleotides: TGTGCCAGCACCCATCGGGGAGACTATAATTCACCCCTCCACTTT.

The chain combines TRBV4-1 with TRBJ1-4; D gene ambiguous. Germline V lookup: CDR1 MGHRA, CDR2 YSYEKL. Trimming removed 1 base from V and 0 bases from J, with 6 bases in between. The length of the CDR3 is 15 residues. DNA for the CDR3: TGCGCCAGCAGCCAAGTCGGGTCAACTAATGAAAAACTGTTTTTT. Protein sequence: CASSQVGSTNEKLFF.

The chain has TRBV11-1 and TRBJ2-5; 10 bases match TRBD1. With 3 bases clipped from V and 5 bases from J, the junction kept 6 bases outside the gene matches. There are 15 residues in the CDR3. CDR1 is SGHAT, CDR2 FQDESV, per germline (reference sequence). The CDR3 nucleotides are TGTGCCAGCAGCTTTGACAGGGGGCGGAGGGAGACCCAGTACTTC. This sequence encodes CASSFDRGRRETQYF.

The chain joins TRBV4-3 to TRBJ2-1, with 8 bases identical to TRBD2. This CDR3 has 16 amino acids. Unmatched junction bases numbered 11, after V lost 3 bases and J lost 7 bases. CDR1 and CDR2 (germline): LGHNA, YSLEER. CDR3 loop: CASSQDTSGAGNEQFF. The CDR3 DNA is TGCGCCAGCAGCCAGGATACTAGCGGAGCCGGGAATGAGCAGTTCTTC.

V gene TRBV9 combines with J gene TRBJ1-2; D not resolved. Germline V gene data show CDR1 as SGDLS and CDR2 as YYNGEE. The CDR3 is 11 amino acids. The V and J ends lost 4 bases and 6 bases respectively, with 7 bases between them. The CDR3 here is CASSTWDGYTF. As DNA, the CDR3 is TGTGCCAGCAGCACCTGGGATGGCTACACCTTC.

This clone has just a few counts. The chain carries TRBV9 and TRBJ2-2, with 9 bases identical to TRBD1. CDR3 length equals 18 residues. V shed 0 bases and J 6 bases; nucleotides not matched to a gene: 12. CDR1 is SGDLS, CDR2 YYNGEE, per germline. Written as DNA, the CDR3 is TGTGCCAGCAGCGTAGTTACCCCTGACAGGGGGTCCTCCGGGGAGCTGTTTTTT. It is translated as CASSVVTPDRGSSGELFF.

The CDR3 sequence: CASSYRGGQPQHF. For the CDR3, the DNA is TGTGCCAGCAGTTACAGGGGTGGTCAGCCCCAGCATTTT. The rearrangement uses TRBV6-2 or TRBV6-3 and TRBJ1-5; TRBD1 might be the D (5 bases). Trimming stripped 2 bases from V and 6 bases from J, with 8 bases between. The CDR3 contains 13 residues. Germline V gene data show CDR1 as MNHEY and CDR2 as SVGEGT.

The gene calls are TRBV6-2 or TRBV6-3 and TRBJ1-1; D perhaps matches TRBD1 (6 bases). Germline-derived CDR1 and CDR2 are MNHEY and SVGEGT. This CDR3 is built from 12 residues. V was cut by 5 bases and J by 6 bases, with 10 bases left in between. The CDR3 sequence is CASSHRGPEAFF. CDR3 DNA sequence: TGTGCCAGCAGTCACCGGGGGCCTGAAGCTTTCTTT.

The CDR3 region has the DNA TGTGCCAGCAGCGCCGCCCTTCCCCCCAGCTCCTACAATGAGCAGTTCTTC. Translated: CASSAALPPSSYNEQFF. The chain recombines TRBV9 with TRBJ2-1; unclear D gene. V was cut by 3 bases and J by 0 bases, with 16 bases left in between. The CDR3 totals 17 residues. Germline CDR1 SGDLS, CDR2 YYNGEE.

The genes are TRBV29-1 and TRBJ1-1; D not resolved. Germline loops: CDR1 SQVTM, CDR2 ANQGSEA. V lost 0 bases, J lost 7 bases, and 9 bases lay in between. The CDR3 has 12 amino acids. CDR3 DNA: TGCAGCGTTGAAGAGAACACCTATGAAGCTTTCTTT. This gives the protein CSVEENTYEAFF.

The gene calls are TRBV5-6 and TRBJ2-7; the D gene is possibly TRBD1 (6 bases). V shed 2 bases and J shed 7 bases, with 13 bases lying between them. The CDR3 covers 13 residues. Germline V gives CDR1 SGHDT, CDR2 YYEEEE. The DNA for the CDR3 is TGTGCCAGCAGCTTCGGGACAAAAAAGGAGCAGTACTTC. It specifies CASSFGTKKEQYF.

J is TRBJ2-1 and V is TRBV10-3; D assignment may be TRBD1 or TRBD2 (6 bases each). The CDR3 covers 16 residues. V was shortened by 3 bases and J by 4 bases, with 16 bases between the two germline ends. CDR1 ENHRY and CDR2 SYGVKD come from the germline V gene. The CDR3 sequence: CAISEWRGRAYNEQFF. The CDR3 DNA follows: TGTGCCATCAGTGAATGGAGGGGGAGAGCGTACAATGAGCAGTTCTTC.

J is TRBJ2-6 and V is TRBV9, with 9 bases lining up with TRBD1. Trimming at V came to 3 bases and at J to 0 bases, leaving 10 bases not matched to a gene. Germline V gene sequence: CDR1 SGDLS, CDR2 YYNGEE. The CDR3 has 19 amino acids. CDR3 DNA sequence: TGTGCCAGCAGCGCACAACCGGGACAGGGTCGCTCTGGGGCCAACGTCCTGACTTTC. Translated: CASSAQPGQGRSGANVLTF.

The genes are TRBV15 and TRBJ1-5; D is possibly TRBD1 (6 bases). The germline CDR1 and CDR2 sequences are LNHNV and YYDKDF (reference sequence). The CDR3 contains 15 residues. The V gene lost 8 bases and the J gene lost 1 base, with 15 bases spanning the gap. The CDR3 protein is CATGQGTLSNQPQHF. DNA for the CDR3: TGTGCCACCGGTCAAGGGACACTAAGCAATCAGCCCCAGCATTTT.

This rearrangement joins TRBV3-1 (or the pseudogene TRBV3-2) to TRBJ1-1; D is unclear. Trimming removed 1 base at V and 2 bases at J, with 11 bases between. The CDR3 spans 15 residues. Looked up from germline, CDR1 is LGHDT and CDR2 is YNNKEL (reference sequence). This CDR3 is CASSQGVIRNTEAFF. CDR3 nucleotide sequence: TGTGCCAGCAGCCAAGGGGTAATCAGAAACACTGAAGCTTTCTTT.

This clone was counted a few times. The chain links TRBV11-3 to TRBJ1-3; 8 positions agree with TRBD1. The germline V gene encodes CDR1 SGHNT and CDR2 YENEEA. The CDR3 loop spans 15 amino acids. V shed 2 bases and J 2 bases; nucleotides not matched to a gene: 2. The CDR3 DNA reads TGTGCCAGCAGCTTATGGACAGGGACTGGAAACACCATATATTTT. Translating it yields CASSLWTGTGNTIYF.

This chain joins TRBV28 and TRBJ2-7; 10 positions agree with TRBD1. CDR1 is MDHEN and CDR2 is SYDVKM in the germline V gene. The junction had 5 bases not matched to a gene; V was cut back by 7 bases and J by 2 bases. This CDR3 is built from 14 residues. In DNA form, the CDR3 reads TGTGCCAGCACTGAGGACAGGGGGGCCTACGAGCAGTACTTC. It translates to CASTEDRGAYEQYF. Supplemented by reference TRBV28 and TRBJ2-7, the full variable domain reads DVKVTQSSRYLVKRTGEKVFLECVQDMDHENMFWYRQDPGLGLRLIYFSYDVKMKEKGDIPEGYSVSREKKERFSLILESASTNQTSMYLCASTEDRGAYEQYFGPGTRLTVT.

The chain recombines TRBV28 with TRBJ2-7, with D perhaps being TRBD1 or TRBD2 (6 bases each). The CDR3 consists of 15 residues. Trimming took off 3 bases at V and 0 bases at J, with 12 bases between the two ends. CDR1 MDHEN and CDR2 SYDVKM come from the germline V gene. For the CDR3, the DNA is TGTGCCAGCAGTTTGAGGGGGACTTACTCCTACGAGCAGTACTTC. Its protein product is CASSLRGTYSYEQYF.

The CDR3 DNA sequence: TGTGCCACTTGGTGGGGGGGCGCAACTAATGAAAAACTGTTTTTT. Translation: CATWWGGATNEKLFF. This chain uses TRBV6-5 with TRBJ1-4; a possible D gene is TRBD1 (6 bases). Trimming took 10 bases from V and 0 from J, leaving 15 bases between them. The germline V gene encodes CDR1 MNHEY and CDR2 SVGAGI. The CDR3 runs to 15 residues.

The chain links TRBV9 to TRBJ2-1; 8 positions match TRBD2. CDR1 is SGDLS, CDR2 YYNGEE, per germline. The CDR3 loop spans 15 amino acids. Germline trimming cut 0 bases from V and 4 bases from J; bases unmatched to any gene: 3. As DNA, the CDR3 is TGTGCCAGCAGCGTAGGGACTAGCCCATACAATGAGCAGTTCTTC. This encodes CASSVGTSPYNEQFF.

The gene calls are TRBV5-5 and TRBJ2-2; D is ambiguous. From germline, CDR1 is SGHKS and CDR2 YYEKEE (reference sequence). The CDR3 is made up of 17 amino acids. V lost 2 bases to trimming and J lost 5 bases, with 19 bases between them. Here the CDR3 reads CASSFRLASLGTGELFF. CDR3 bases: TGTGCCAGCAGCTTTAGACTGGCCTCTCTGGGGACCGGGGAGCTGTTTTTT.